This TCR beta chain was recorded in a study of blood T cell repertoires in COVID-19. In the original processing: From reference gene primer amplification, estimates of nucleated cell counts were derived. Some clones are missing from TCRdb's copy, which holds only in-frame ones; the method was immunoSEQ multiplex PCR. That table is the source of V, J and clone size, and D and trimming were worked out from the DNA. The table has about 92,000 clones, 87% seen once. Seattle patients were enrolled while actively infected and followed longitudinally. Trimming removed 0 bases at V and 3 bases at J, with 8 bases between. Germline CDR1 is GTSNPN and CDR2 is SVGIG (reference sequence). This CDR3 comprises 13 residues.

The genes are TRBV30 and TRBJ2-5; D gene uncertain. The sequenced sample was peripheral blood. This clonotype was sampled from an older woman with COVID-19, enrolled during active disease. The CDR3 region is CAWSVRQKETQYF. The CDR3 DNA sequence: TGTGCCTGGAGTGTACGTCAGAAAGAGACCCAGTACTTC.